This is a list of T cell receptor beta chains from one sample in a study of brain T cells in children with intractable seizures. TCRdb's copy holds only in-frame clones and misses some; the assay was immunoSEQ multiplex PCR. Altogether some 10,000 clones are present, less than 70% being singletons, with the ten largest covering around 19%. This material consisted of resected brain tissue, taken at surgery. The receptors here all came from a girl between 2 and 10 years old with tuberous sclerosis and intractable seizures. CDR3s include the opening cysteine and the closing phenylalanine or tryptophan. Each record gives: clone size, V gene, J gene, D gene, CDR3 DNA, CDR3 protein. D genes are given only for firm matches. Not all rows give a size; the values are once, few, many and, for expanded clones, a class.

once,TRBV20-1,TRBJ1-1,.,TGCAGTGTTCAGGATGTTGCTGAAGCTTTCTTT,CSVQDVAEAFF
.,TRBV21-1,TRBJ1-6,.,TGTGCCAGCAGCTATTGGGTGCGAGATTCACCCCTCCACTTT,CASSYWVRDSPLHF
.,TRBV28,TRBJ2-1,.,TGTGCCAGCAGTTCACAAACGGGCCCTCGGGCGGACACCAGGTCGTACAATGAGCAGTTCTTC,CASSSQTGPRADTRSYNEQFF
.,TRBV24-1,TRBJ2-7,TRBD1,TGTGCCACCAGTGATTTTACAGGGGTCGAGCAGTACTTC,CATSDFTGVEQYF
.,TRBV30,TRBJ1-2,.,TGTGCCTGGAGTGTACGAGAGGATGGCTACACCTTC,CAWSVREDGYTF
.,TRBV7-2,TRBJ2-3,.,TGTGCCAGCGTACCTCGAAGAATCGGGACGGCGAAGGCAGATACGCAGTATTTT,CASVPRRIGTAKADTQYF
medium-sized,TRBV11-2,TRBJ2-7,.,TGTGCCAGCAGCTTAGATCTCGAGCAGTACTTC,CASSLDLEQYF
once,TRBV4-2,TRBJ2-4,.,TGTGCCAGCAGCCAAGAGGCAGGGGCCAAAAACATTCAGTACTTC,CASSQEAGAKNIQYF
.,TRBV3-1/TRBV3-2,TRBJ2-7,.,TGTGCCAGCAGCCAAGAGACAGGGAGGGCCGAGCAGTACTTC,CASSQETGRAEQYF
.,TRBV3-1/TRBV3-2,TRBJ1-1,TRBD1,TGTGCCAGCAGCCCCCGGACAGGGATTCAGCCTGAAGCTTTCTTT,CASSPRTGIQPEAFF
.,TRBV29-1,TRBJ2-2,TRBD2,TGCAGCGTAGCTAGCGGGGTCGGAACCGGGGAGCTGTTTTTT,CSVASGVGTGELFF
.,TRBV5-4,TRBJ2-5,TRBD1,TGTGCCAGCAGCTGGGACAGAGGGTCAGAGACCCAGTACTTC,CASSWDRGSETQYF
.,TRBV5-1,TRBJ2-1,TRBD2,TGCGCCAGCAGCTTGGAGCGGGGGGGCTCCTACAATGAGCAGTTCTTC,CASSLERGGSYNEQFF
.,TRBV30,TRBJ1-1,.,TGTGCCTGGAGCGTCTCGATGAACACTGAAGCTTTCTTT,CAWSVSMNTEAFF
.,TRBV27,TRBJ1-1,.,TGTGCCAGCAGTCCGGGACGGAACACTGAAGCTTTCTTT,CASSPGRNTEAFF
.,TRBV27,TRBJ1-2,.,TGTGCCAGCAGTTTGTCTGGGGGACACCTTTACACCTTC,CASSLSGGHLYTF
medium-sized,TRBV28,TRBJ1-1,TRBD1,TGTGCCAGCACCCGGGACAGGGTCACTGAAGCTTTCTTT,CASTRDRVTEAFF
.,TRBV7-9,TRBJ1-6,TRBD1,TGTGCCAGCAGCTTTTGGGACAGGGGTCGATATAATTCACCCCTCCACTTT,CASSFWDRGRYNSPLHF
.,TRBV3-1/TRBV3-2,TRBJ1-6,.,TGTGCCAGCAGCCCTATAATGGGCAACTATAATTCACCCCTCCACTTT,CASSPIMGNYNSPLHF
few,TRBV24-1,TRBJ2-3,TRBD1,TGTGCCACAGAACCGGGACAGGGGTCACTCACAGATACGCAGTATTTT,CATEPGQGSLTDTQYF
.,TRBV19,TRBJ2-1,.,TGTGCCAGTAGTATTGCGCTCTACAATGAGCAGTTCTTC,CASSIALYNEQFF
.,TRBV18,TRBJ2-5,.,TGTGCCAGCTCACCACCGACAGGAGGCAATGGGCAAGAGACCCAGTACTTC,CASSPPTGGNGQETQYF
.,TRBV19,TRBJ2-1,.,TGTGCCAGTAGTATCTGGGACGGTTCCCTCTACAATGAGCAGTTCTTC,CASSIWDGSLYNEQFF
.,TRBV6-5,TRBJ2-5,.,TGTGCCAGCAGTAGGGGCGGGCTAGCCAAAGAGACCCAGTACTTC,CASSRGGLAKETQYF
.,TRBV9,TRBJ1-1,TRBD1,TGTGCCAGCAGCGCACAGGGGGCTGAAGCTTTCTTT,CASSAQGAEAFF
few,TRBV19,TRBJ2-2,TRBD1,TGTGCCAATATTGAAGGAAGAGCGGGACAGGGGCACATCGGGGAGCTGTTTTTT,CANIEGRAGQGHIGELFF
.,TRBV5-1,TRBJ2-1,.,TGCGCCAGCAGCTTGGGCGGTGGTGTAAACTACAATGAGCAGTTCTTC,CASSLGGGVNYNEQFF
few,TRBV7-7,TRBJ2-7,TRBD1,TGTGCTAGCAGCTTACGGTCCCAACATGGGACAGGGGGCCACGAGCAGTACTTC,CASSLRSQHGTGGHEQYF
few,TRBV5-1,TRBJ2-1,TRBD2,TGCGCCAGCAGCTTGGGGCTAGCGGGGGGGTACAATGAGCAGTTCTTC,CASSLGLAGGYNEQFF
.,TRBV5-1,TRBJ1-1,TRBD1,TGCGCCAGCAGCCCAGGACAGGGCACTGAAGCTTTCTTT,CASSPGQGTEAFF
once,TRBV20-1,TRBJ1-2,TRBD1,TGCAGTGCTAGTCAAACAGGGGCTCGTGGCTACACCTTC,CSASQTGARGYTF
.,TRBV6-2/TRBV6-3,TRBJ1-5,.,TGTGCCAGCAGTTATGCGGCAGGGGATTTACAGCCCCAGCATTTT,CASSYAAGDLQPQHF
.,TRBV3-1/TRBV3-2,TRBJ2-7,.,TGTGCCAGCAGCCAAGCTGACGGGTCCTACGAGCAGTACTTC,CASSQADGSYEQYF
.,TRBV12-5,TRBJ2-5,.,TGTGCTAGTGGTACCGACAGAGGAGAGACCCAGTACTTC,CASGTDRGETQYF
.,TRBV9,TRBJ2-7,TRBD2,TGCGCCCCCAGCGCCGGCGGGGGGGGGAACATCTACGAGCAGTACTTC,CAPSAGGGGNIYEQYF
once,TRBV5-4,TRBJ2-3,.,TGTGCCAGCAGCTTGGGGGGTACAGATACGCAGTATTTT,CASSLGGTDTQYF
once,TRBV5-6,TRBJ2-3,TRBD2,TGTGCCAGCAGCTGGGCGGGGGGGCCCTCAGATACGCAGTATTTT,CASSWAGGPSDTQYF
.,TRBV5-4,TRBJ1-4,.,TGTGCCAGCAGCGAAGGAGCAACTAATGAAAAACTGTTTTTT,CASSEGATNEKLFF
.,TRBV10-2,TRBJ2-2,.,TGCGCCAGCAGGGTAGAGTCGGCTAACACCGGGGAGCTGTTTTTT,CASRVESANTGELFF
.,TRBV19,TRBJ1-2,TRBD1,TGTGCCAGTAGTATCCCGAGGGAGGGACAGGCTAACTATGGCTACACCTTC,CASSIPREGQANYGYTF
.,TRBV3-1/TRBV3-2,TRBJ2-7,TRBD1,TGTGCCAGCCAGGGGGTCTACGAGCAGTACTTC,CASQGVYEQYF
.,TRBV6-5,TRBJ2-1,.,TGTGCCAGCAGTCCGCAGGGAAGCTCCTACAATGAGCAGTTCTTC,CASSPQGSSYNEQFF
.,TRBV7-8,TRBJ1-2,TRBD1,TGTGCCAGCAGCACCACATATCGGGACAGGATCTATGGCTACACCTTC,CASSTTYRDRIYGYTF
.,TRBV19,TRBJ2-5,.,TGTGCCAGTAGTATAAATAAGGGTGCGGAGACCCAGTACTTC,CASSINKGAETQYF
.,TRBV24-1,TRBJ1-1,.,TGTGCCACCAGCGATAACACGAAGAACACTGAAGCTTTCTTT,CATSDNTKNTEAFF
few,TRBV7-6,TRBJ1-3,TRBD1,TGTGCCACCAGGGACAGGGGGGACCCTGGAAACACCATATATTTT,CATRDRGDPGNTIYF
once,TRBV9,TRBJ2-5,TRBD1,TGTGCCAGCAGCGTAGGACTGACAGGGGGTCGGGAAGAGACCCAGTACTTC,CASSVGLTGGREETQYF
.,TRBV7-3,TRBJ2-7,TRBD1,TGTGCCAGCAGCGTTTCGGGACAGGACGAGCAGTACTTC,CASSVSGQDEQYF
.,TRBV6-5,TRBJ1-3,.,TGTGCCAGCAGTCCGCGGGGTGGAAACACCATATATTTT,CASSPRGGNTIYF
.,TRBV24-1,TRBJ2-4,TRBD1,TGTGCCACCAGTGATTCATCGACAGGGGGACGAGCCAAAAACATTCAGTACTTC,CATSDSSTGGRAKNIQYF
few,TRBV4-1,TRBJ2-1,.,TGCGCCAGCAGCCTTTATGGGGACGGGCGAGGGAATGAGCAGTTCTTC,CASSLYGDGRGNEQFF
.,TRBV25-1,TRBJ2-3,TRBD1,TGTGCCAGCAGTTCCCTGGGGACAGGGAAAGATACGCAGTATTTT,CASSSLGTGKDTQYF
.,TRBV19,TRBJ1-5,.,TGTGCCAGTCTTCCTAACGGGGCATACAATCAGCCCCAGCATTTT,CASLPNGAYNQPQHF
.,TRBV12-3/TRBV12-4,TRBJ2-2,.,TGTGCCAGCAGTTCGAACACCGGGGAGCTGTTTTTT,CASSSNTGELFF
.,TRBV27,TRBJ2-3,TRBD2,TGTGCCAGCAGTCCGACCATAGCGGGGCCCAGCACAGATACGCAGTATTTT,CASSPTIAGPSTDTQYF
.,TRBV28,TRBJ2-2,.,TGTGCCAGCAGTCCCCAGGCTTTAGCCTTTACCGGGGAGCTGTTTTTT,CASSPQALAFTGELFF
.,TRBV7-2,TRBJ2-7,.,TGTGCCAGCAGCTTACACTCCTACGAGCAGTACTTC,CASSLHSYEQYF